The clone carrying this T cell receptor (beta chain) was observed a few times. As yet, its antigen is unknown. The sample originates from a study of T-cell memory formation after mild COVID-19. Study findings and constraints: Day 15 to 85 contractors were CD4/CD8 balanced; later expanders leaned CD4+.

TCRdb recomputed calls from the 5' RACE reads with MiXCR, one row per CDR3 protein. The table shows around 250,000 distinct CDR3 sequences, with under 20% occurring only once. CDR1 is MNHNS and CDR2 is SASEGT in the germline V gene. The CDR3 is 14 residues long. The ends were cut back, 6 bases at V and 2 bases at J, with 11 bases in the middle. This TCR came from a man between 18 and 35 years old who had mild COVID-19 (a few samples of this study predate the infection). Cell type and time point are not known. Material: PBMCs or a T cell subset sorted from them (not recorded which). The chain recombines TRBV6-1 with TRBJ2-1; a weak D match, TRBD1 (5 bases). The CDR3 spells CASRVDTAYNEQFF. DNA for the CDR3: TGTGCCAGCAGGGTGGACACAGCCTACAATGAGCAGTTCTTC.